One sample yielded the 11 T cell receptor beta chains listed below, sequenced in a study of PD-1 blockade in classical Hodgkin lymphoma. Every patient experienced relapse after autologous stem cell transplantation, and brentuximab vedotin exposure varied. Assay used: immunoSEQ multiplex PCR; TCRdb lists only in-frame clones, some missing. The sample comprises fewer than 20,000 clones, about nine tenths of which are singletons, and roughly 13% rests with the top ten. The specimen comprised peripheral blood mononuclear cells (PBMCs), sampled before the second cycle of nivolumab. Receptors were obtained from a human donor with classical Hodgkin lymphoma.

As DNA, the CDR3 is TGCGCCAGCAGCACGGGGGGGCATCCGGCAGATACGCAGTATTTT. Protein product: CASSTGGHPADTQYF. This sequence joins TRBV5-1 and TRBJ2-3; the match to TRBD2 covers 8 bases. The V segment lost 4 bases and the J segment 4 bases; nucleotides outside the gene matches: 8. Per the germline V gene, CDR1 is SGHRS and CDR2 is YFSETQ. The CDR3 is 15 amino acids.

The rearrangement uses TRBV5-1 and TRBJ1-2; TRBD1 might be the D (6 bases). Germline V CDR1 and CDR2: SGHRS, YFSETQ. V lost 0 bases, J lost 4 bases, and 13 bases lay in between. There are 15 residues in the CDR3. This chain's CDR3 is CASSLDPGGAYGYTF. In nucleotides, the CDR3 is TGCGCCAGCAGCTTGGACCCGGGGGGGGCCTATGGCTACACCTTC.

This chain connects TRBV5-1 to TRBJ2-2; D may be TRBD1 (5 bases). Germline values: CDR1 SGHRS, CDR2 YFSETQ. V lost 0 bases and J 1 base, leaving 7 bases between the germline ends. CDR3 length: 15 residues. The CDR3 region is CASSLVGENTGELFF. CDR3 DNA: TGCGCCAGCAGCTTGGTAGGGGAGAACACCGGGGAGCTGTTTTTT.

This rearrangement joins TRBV6-5 to TRBJ2-3; 8 bases are a match to TRBD2. The CDR3 loop spans 16 amino acids. Germline trimming cut 2 bases from V and 0 bases from J; bases unmatched to any gene: 4. The germline V gene encodes CDR1 MNHEY and CDR2 SVGAGI. The CDR3 DNA follows: TGTGCCAGCAGTTACGCGGGGGGACTAAGCACAGATACGCAGTATTTT. Translation: CASSYAGGLSTDTQYF.

This clone was counted between two and nine times. The chain carries TRBV7-8 and TRBJ2-5, with D maybe TRBD2 (6 bases). V was pared by 1 base and J by 10 bases, with 7 bases between. The CDR3 has 11 amino acids. CDR1 is SGHVS, CDR2 FQNEAQ, per germline. The CDR3 protein is CASSLVGSQYF. The CDR3 nucleotides are TGTGCCAGCAGCTTAGTCGGGAGCCAGTACTTC.

The rearrangement joins TRBV5-1 to TRBJ1-1; unclear D gene. The CDR3 spans 13 residues. Germline loops: CDR1 SGHRS, CDR2 YFSETQ. Trimming cost V 3 bases and J 6 bases, with 12 bases left between them. CDR3 coding DNA: TGCGCCAGCAGCTCAGCGGCCCTTTCTGAAGCTTTCTTT. Translated, it gives CASSSAALSEAFF.

The chain is built from TRBV15 and TRBJ1-4; 7 bases are shared with TRBD1. Germline V CDR1 and CDR2: LNHNV, YYDKDF (reference sequence). J gave up 7 bases and V 3 bases, and 5 bases lay outside the gene matches. The CDR3 runs 14 residues. The CDR3 DNA is TGTGCCACCAGCAGGGATTGGACAGGTGAAAAACTGTTTTTT. This sequence encodes CATSRDWTGEKLFF. Supplemented by reference TRBV15 and TRBJ1-4, the full variable domain reads DAMVIQNPRYQVTQFGKPVTLSCSQTLNHNVMYWYQQKSSQAPKLLFHYYDKDFNNEADTPDNFQSRRPNTSFCFLDIRSPGLGDTAMYLCATSRDWTGEKLFFGSGTQLSVL.

The count of this clone is one. The genes are TRBV4-3 and TRBJ1-5, with D uncertain. The CDR3 extends over 14 amino acids. The germline V and J ends were trimmed by 2 bases and 8 bases, with 13 bases remaining between them. Germline V gene sequence: CDR1 LGHNA, CDR2 YSLEER. CDR3 bases: TGCGCCAGCAGCCAAATTATCGGCGGGGAGCCCCAGCATTTT. This encodes CASSQIIGGEPQHF.

The chain links TRBV7-9 to TRBJ2-7, with D tentatively TRBD1 (6 bases). This CDR3 comprises 14 residues. CDR1 is SEHNR and CDR2 is FQNEAQ in the germline V gene (reference sequence). With 5 bases removed from V and 7 bases from J, the gap between germline ends came to 18 bases. The CDR3 here is CASSLGGSPGEQYF. CDR3 DNA sequence: TGTGCCAGCAGCCTAGGGGGATCCCCGGGGGAGCAGTACTTC. Combining the CDR3 with reference TRBV7-9 and TRBJ2-7 gives the whole variable domain DTGVSQNPRHKITKRGQNVTFRCDPISEHNRLYWYRQTLGQGPEFLTYFQNEAQLEKSRLLSDRFSAERPKGSFSTLEIQRTEQGDSAMYLCASSLGGSPGEQYFGPGTRLTVT.

This clone was observed a handful of times. As DNA, the CDR3 is TGCGCCAGCAGCCAAACTAGCGGGGGCCTCGGAGCCGAGCAGTTCTTC. Translating it yields CASSQTSGGLGAEQFF. The chain uses TRBV5-1 and TRBJ2-1; 11 nucleotides match TRBD2. Germline CDR1 reads SGHRS; CDR2 reads YFSETQ. J was trimmed by 10 bases and V by 4 bases; bases with no gene match: 13. The CDR3 runs 16 residues.

This clone occurred a few times. V gene TRBV25-1 combines with J gene TRBJ1-2; 9 bases align to TRBD1. Germline V CDR1 and CDR2: MGHDK, SYGVNS. CDR3 size: 14 residues. The ends lost 1 base at V and 7 bases at J; junction bases unmatched: 4. CDR3 sequence: CASSESWTGVGYTF. In nucleotides, the CDR3 is TGTGCCAGCAGTGAATCATGGACAGGGGTTGGCTACACCTTC.